Below are 32 T cell receptor beta chains sequenced from a single sample in a study of T cell responses to AZD1222 COVID-19 vaccine (dated by TCRdb to the early 2020s). Library method: the immunoSEQ multiplex PCR assay. TCRdb holds this immuneACCESS table with in-frame rearrangements only. Some clones are missing; in checked studies, unresolved V genes explain under half, and the rest has no known cause. In all, the sample holds 55,000 to 90,000 clones, and around four fifths of those were seen once. The ten largest clonotypes hold more than 5% of the sample. The sample's time point label, decoded: baseline before first vaccination. The sample in question was peripheral blood, obtained on day 0 of AZD1222 vaccination. These receptors were taken from an adult in good health.

CDR3 in amino acids: CASSSESLIRGSSPLHF. The CDR3 DNA sequence: TGCGCCAGCAGCTCCGAAAGTCTCATCAGGGGGAGTTCACCCCTCCACTTT. The rearrangement uses TRBV5-1 and TRBJ1-6; 7 nucleotides match TRBD1. Germline assignment: CDR1 SGHRS and CDR2 YFSETQ. The CDR3 runs 17 residues. V trimming: 3 bases; J trimming: 9 bases; junction bases outside the gene matches: 15.

This sequence joins TRBV24-1 and TRBJ1-1; D gene uncertain. Germline CDR1 and CDR2: KGHDR and SFDVKD. V dropped 10 bases and J dropped 7 bases, with 12 bases sitting between them. This CDR3 contains 11 residues. The CDR3 region is CATAKGGEAFF. CDR3 sequence (DNA): TGTGCCACAGCGAAAGGCGGTGAAGCTTTCTTT.

The chain carries TRBV4-2 and TRBJ1-2; D remains unclear. Trimming left V 0 bases short and J 8 bases short, with 13 bases between. The germline V gene has CDR1 LGHNA and CDR2 YNFKEQ. The CDR3 is 14 amino acids. The CDR3 nucleotides are TGTGCCAGCAGCCAAGAGTTGAGGGTGAGCGGCTACACCTTC. It is translated as CASSQELRVSGYTF.

The V and J genes are TRBV5-1 and TRBJ1-1; D might be TRBD1 (6 bases). Trimming removed 0 bases from V and 4 bases from J, with 16 bases in between. Germline V CDR1 and CDR2: SGHRS, YFSETQ. The CDR3 consists of 16 residues. In DNA, the CDR3 is TGCGCCAGCAGCTTGGGCGTTCAACAGGGTACCACTGAAGCTTTCTTT. Residues: CASSLGVQQGTTEAFF.

V is TRBV19 and J is TRBJ2-1, with TRBD2 matching over 7 bases. Germline values: CDR1 LNHDA, CDR2 SQIVND (reference sequence). The V and J ends lost 4 bases and 4 bases, in that order; junction bases with no gene match: 4. CDR3 length equals 14 residues. CDR3 DNA sequence: TGTGCCAGTAGTACGGCGGGGGTTTACAATGAGCAGTTCTTC. It encodes CASSTAGVYNEQFF.

V gene TRBV11-3 combines with J gene TRBJ1-4; D perhaps matches TRBD1 (5 bases). The CDR3 runs 14 residues. Looked up from germline, CDR1 is SGHNT and CDR2 is YENEEA. Trimming cost V 5 bases and J 5 bases, with 12 bases left between them. CDR3 bases: TGTGCCAGCAGCCGAGATGGGGGAAATGAAAAACTGTTTTTT. Protein product: CASSRDGGNEKLFF.

V is TRBV5-4 and J is TRBJ2-3; D is unclear. Trimming took off 4 bases at V and 0 bases at J, with 9 bases between the two ends. This CDR3 comprises 14 residues. Germline loops: CDR1 SGHNT, CDR2 YYREEE (reference sequence). The CDR3 DNA sequence: TGTGCCAGCAGCACGGTGGGCAGCACAGATACGCAGTATTTT. It encodes CASSTVGSTDTQYF.

The rearrangement uses TRBV3-1 (or the pseudogene TRBV3-2) and TRBJ2-5; 8 nucleotides agree with TRBD1. The CDR3 has 19 amino acids. CDR1 LGHDT and CDR2 YNNKEL come from the germline V gene (reference sequence). Trimming removed 0 bases from V and 5 bases from J; junction bases left unmatched: 17. The CDR3 sequence: CASSQDSGAWQGAGETQYF. In DNA form, the CDR3 reads TGTGCCAGCAGCCAAGACTCTGGCGCGTGGCAGGGGGCAGGGGAGACCCAGTACTTC.

V and J are TRBV4-3 and TRBJ2-7; TRBD1 matches at 9 bases. CDR3 length equals 16 residues. Per the germline V gene, CDR1 is LGHNA and CDR2 is YSLEER. V was pared by 2 bases and J by 6 bases, with 11 bases of the junction left unmatched. CDR3 region: CASSQIGGTGLSEQYF. The DNA for the CDR3 is TGCGCCAGCAGCCAAATAGGAGGGACAGGGTTGTCCGAGCAGTACTTC.

The V gene is TRBV6-6, the J gene TRBJ1-1; D gene ambiguous. CDR3 length: 12 residues. From germline, CDR1 is MNHNY and CDR2 SVGAGI (reference sequence). Deletions cut 7 bases from V and 1 base from J, with 7 bases between. As DNA, the CDR3 is TGTGCCAGCACTTCCTCGAACACTGAAGCTTTCTTT. Translating gives CASTSSNTEAFF.

This CDR3 reads CASSIGGQGLYEQYF. CDR3 nucleotide sequence: TGTGCCAGTAGTATAGGAGGACAGGGCCTCTACGAGCAGTACTTC. The V call is TRBV19, the J call TRBJ2-7; 8 nucleotides agree with TRBD1. V shed 1 base, J shed 3 bases, and the junction held 5 bases outside the gene matches. Looked up from germline, CDR1 is LNHDA and CDR2 is SQIVND (reference sequence). The CDR3 consists of 15 residues.

The chain employs TRBV2 and TRBJ1-3, with D hard to call. Germline CDR1 is SNHLY and CDR2 is FYNNEI. With 8 bases removed from V and 0 bases from J, the gap between germline ends came to 14 bases. CDR3 size: 15 residues. The CDR3 here is CASGRAPGSGNTIYF. As DNA, the CDR3 is TGTGCCAGCGGCCGGGCTCCCGGCTCTGGAAACACCATATATTTT.

J is TRBJ1-2 and V is TRBV3-1 (or the pseudogene TRBV3-2); 9 positions match TRBD1. The J segment lost 8 bases and the V segment lost 4 bases, leaving 2 bases of the junction unmatched. CDR3 length equals 12 residues. CDR1 LGHDT and CDR2 YNNKEL come from the germline V gene (reference sequence). CDR3 protein: CASSRTGGGYTF. CDR3 nucleotide sequence: TGTGCCAGCAGCCGAACAGGGGGCGGCTACACCTTC.

The chain is built from TRBV5-4 and TRBJ2-1, with TRBD1 as a possible D gene (6 bases). The CDR3 is 15 amino acids. Trimming took off 4 bases at V and 1 base at J, with 12 bases between the two ends. From germline, CDR1 is SGHNT and CDR2 YYREEE (reference sequence). The CDR3 region is CASSLQTGSYNEQFF. The CDR3 nucleotides are TGTGCCAGCAGCCTCCAAACAGGGTCCTACAATGAGCAGTTCTTC.

The chain uses TRBV5-1 and TRBJ2-2; perhaps TRBD1 as D (6 bases). CDR1 and CDR2 from the germline V gene are SGHRS and YFSETQ. The V end lost 0 bases, the J end lost 7 bases, and 13 bases lay between the germline ends. This CDR3 has 15 amino acids. The CDR3 sequence is CASSLAQGSNGELFF. CDR3 in DNA: TGCGCCAGCAGCTTGGCCCAGGGGTCTAACGGGGAGCTGTTTTTT.

This chain connects TRBV12-3 or TRBV12-4 to TRBJ1-1; TRBD1 might be the D (5 bases). The CDR3 length is 12 residues. Trimming took off 6 bases at V and 1 base at J, with 6 bases between the two ends. For the CDR3, the DNA is TGTGCCAGCAGCCAGGGGAACACTGAAGCTTTCTTT. This encodes CASSQGNTEAFF.

This chain connects TRBV7-2 to TRBJ2-5; D might be TRBD2 (5 bases). Trimming removed 1 base from V and 6 bases from J, with 9 bases in between. CDR3 size: 13 residues. In germline, CDR1 is SGHTA, CDR2 FQGNSA. As DNA, the CDR3 is TGTGCCAGCAGCTTAGAAGCGGCTAAGACCCAGTACTTC. Translation: CASSLEAAKTQYF.

The chain has TRBV4-2 and TRBJ1-1, with D unresolved. Trimming cost V 1 base and J 1 base, with 7 bases left between them. Germline CDR1 reads LGHNA; CDR2 reads YNFKEQ. CDR3 length: 14 amino acids. In DNA, the CDR3 is TGTGCCAGCAGCCAAGTTTGGGGGAACACTGAAGCTTTCTTT. Amino acids: CASSQVWGNTEAFF.

The sample holds one count of this clone. This chain links TRBV11-2 with TRBJ2-1; D remains ambiguous. The germline V gene encodes CDR1 SGHAT and CDR2 FQNNGV. CDR3 length: 14 amino acids. V gave up 11 bases and J gave up 0 bases, with 14 bases separating them. This chain's CDR3 is CAGSLSGSYNEQFF. The DNA of the CDR3 is TGTGCCGGCTCTCTCTCCGGCTCCTACAATGAGCAGTTCTTC.

This chain joins TRBV28 and TRBJ2-5; 9 positions match TRBD1. CDR3 length equals 14 residues. The germline CDR1 and CDR2 sequences are MDHEN and SYDVKM. V shed 5 bases, J shed 7 bases, and the junction held 8 bases outside the gene matches. In nucleotides, the CDR3 is TGTGCCAGCAGTCTCTCACAGGGGGCTGGGACCCAGTACTTC. It encodes CASSLSQGAGTQYF.

This chain joins TRBV3-1 (or the pseudogene TRBV3-2) and TRBJ2-7, with TRBD1 identical over 7 bases. Germline V gene lookup returns CDR1 LGHDT and CDR2 YNNKEL (reference sequence). J lost 0 bases, V lost 4 bases, and 6 bases had no gene match. The CDR3 contains 15 residues. The CDR3 loop is CASSPGQASSYEQYF. For the CDR3, the DNA is TGTGCCAGCAGCCCCGGACAGGCGAGCTCCTACGAGCAGTACTTC.

The chain has TRBV4-1 and TRBJ2-7, with 7 bases identical to TRBD1. This CDR3 comprises 15 residues. Germline-derived CDR1 and CDR2 are MGHRA and YSYEKL. V was clipped by 4 bases and J by 1 base; unmatched bases: 7. The CDR3: CASSPRDSLSYEQYF. The CDR3 DNA sequence: TGCGCCAGCAGCCCTCGGGACAGCCTGTCCTACGAGCAGTACTTC.

The chain links TRBV5-6 to TRBJ1-2; D not certain. CDR1 and CDR2 from the germline V gene are SGHDT and YYEEEE. V lost 3 bases and J lost 2, with 23 bases in between. The CDR3 covers 18 residues. CDR3: CASSSGSRITRENYGYTF. For the CDR3, the DNA is TGTGCCAGCAGCTCAGGCTCCAGGATCACCCGGGAAAACTATGGCTACACCTTC.

J is TRBJ1-5 and V is TRBV5-1, with unresolved D. Deletions cut 0 bases from V and 0 bases from J, with 7 bases between. The CDR3 runs 15 residues. CDR1 and CDR2 from the germline V gene are SGHRS and YFSETQ. The CDR3 loop reads CASSLDRVSNQPQHF. The CDR3 bases are TGCGCCAGCAGCTTGGACAGAGTTAGCAATCAGCCCCAGCATTTT.

V gene TRBV9 combines with J gene TRBJ2-1; 11 bases are a match to TRBD2. Germline V gene lookup returns CDR1 SGDLS and CDR2 YYNGEE. This CDR3 has 18 residues. V gave up 4 bases and J gave up 2 bases; unmatched junction bases: 11. The CDR3 here is CASSLKKSSGGAYNEQFF. In DNA form, the CDR3 reads TGTGCCAGCAGCTTGAAAAAGAGTAGCGGGGGGGCCTACAATGAGCAGTTCTTC.

Turning to this clone: Other DNA sequences in this specimen translate into the identical CDR3. This chain links TRBV19 with TRBJ2-1; 9 nucleotides line up with TRBD2. With V trimmed by 3 bases and J by 1 base, 4 bases remained unmatched. Per the germline V gene, CDR1 is LNHDA and CDR2 is SQIVND (reference sequence). This CDR3 spans 16 amino acids. CDR3 sequence (DNA): TGTGCCAGTAGTATCAGTAGCGGGGGATCCTACAATGAGCAGTTCTTC. The encoded protein is CASSISSGGSYNEQFF.

The J gene is TRBJ1-2, the V gene TRBV5-5, with a tentative D call TRBD1 (6 bases). V was clipped by 3 bases and J by 0 bases, with 12 bases between them. The CDR3 runs 15 residues. Germline V gene sequence: CDR1 SGHKS, CDR2 YYEKEE (reference sequence). The CDR3 loop reads CASSWGTLTNYGYTF. In DNA form, the CDR3 reads TGTGCCAGCAGCTGGGGGACACTTACTAACTATGGCTACACCTTC.

V is TRBV9 and J is TRBJ2-2; no clear D. The CDR3 is 13 residues long. Trimming pared 2 bases from V and 5 bases from J, leaving 7 bases between. Germline V gene data show CDR1 as SGDLS and CDR2 as YYNGEE. The CDR3 sequence: CASSVTLTGELFF. The DNA of the CDR3 is TGTGCCAGCAGCGTGACCCTAACCGGGGAGCTGTTTTTT.

This chain joins TRBV2 and TRBJ1-5; 10 nucleotides line up with TRBD1. Looked up from germline, CDR1 is SNHLY and CDR2 is FYNNEI. V lost 5 bases and J lost 1; bases outside the gene matches: 2. The CDR3 has 15 residues. The DNA of the CDR3 is TGTGCCAGCAGTCCGGGACAGGGGAGCAATCAGCCCCAGCATTTT. This gives the protein CASSPGQGSNQPQHF.

The chain has TRBV4-1 and TRBJ2-2; unclear D gene. The CDR3 loop spans 16 amino acids. Per the germline V gene, CDR1 is MGHRA and CDR2 is YSYEKL. Trimming left V 0 bases short and J 1 base short, with 9 bases between. The CDR3 DNA reads as TGCGCCAGCAGCCAAGACGGGCAAAAGAACACCGGGGAGCTGTTTTTT. Amino acid sequence: CASSQDGQKNTGELFF.

The chain is built from TRBV19 and TRBJ2-7; D is ambiguous. The germline V gene has CDR1 LNHDA and CDR2 SQIVND (reference sequence). Deletions cut 0 bases from V and 7 bases from J, with 7 bases between. This CDR3 contains 12 residues. As DNA, the CDR3 is TGTGCCAGTAGTATAGATCGGAGAGAGCAGTACTTC. Translation: CASSIDRREQYF. Combining the CDR3 with reference TRBV19 and TRBJ2-7 gives the whole variable domain DGGITQSPKYLFRKEGQNVTLSCEQNLNHDAMYWYRQDPGQGLRLIYYSQIVNDFQKGDIAEGYSVSREKKESFPLTVTSAQKNPTAFYLCASSIDRREQYFGPGTRLTVT.

This sequence joins TRBV6-2 or TRBV6-3 and TRBJ1-2; tentatively, D is TRBD1 (5 bases). This CDR3 is 13 amino acids long. Trimming cost V 3 bases and J 2 bases, with 7 bases left between them. Germline loops: CDR1 MNHEY, CDR2 SVGEGT. The CDR3 loop is CASSYRQNYGYTF. As DNA, the CDR3 is TGTGCCAGCAGTTATAGACAGAACTATGGCTACACCTTC.